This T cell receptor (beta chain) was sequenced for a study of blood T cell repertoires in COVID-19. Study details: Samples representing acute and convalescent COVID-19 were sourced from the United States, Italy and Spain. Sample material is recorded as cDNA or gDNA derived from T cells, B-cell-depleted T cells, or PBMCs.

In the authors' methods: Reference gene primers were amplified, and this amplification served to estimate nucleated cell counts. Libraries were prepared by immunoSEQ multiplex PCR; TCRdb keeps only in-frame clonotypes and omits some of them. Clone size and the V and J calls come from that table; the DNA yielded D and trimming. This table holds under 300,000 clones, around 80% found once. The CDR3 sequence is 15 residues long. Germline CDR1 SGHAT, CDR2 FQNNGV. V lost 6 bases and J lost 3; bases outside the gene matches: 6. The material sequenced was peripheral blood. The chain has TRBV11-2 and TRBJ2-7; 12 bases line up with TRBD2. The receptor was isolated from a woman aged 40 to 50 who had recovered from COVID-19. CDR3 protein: CASSILAGGLYEQYF. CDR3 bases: TGTGCCAGCAGTATACTAGCGGGGGGACTCTACGAGCAGTACTTC.